The sequence of this TCR beta chain was determined in a study of graft-versus-host responses after intestinal transplantation. Study-wide context: Recipients had transplants, and these were multivisceral, liver-intestinal, or isolated intestinal. Induction with anti-thymocyte globulin, then tacrolimus and steroids for about 3 years, was given to all recipients. General study findings and limits: Researchers found GvH clones in recipient marrow, and some showed up first in ileum or blood. Allograft clonal ratios (graft-versus-host to host-versus-graft) were high in patients who had graft-donor T cell macrochimerism.

Sequencing used immunoSEQ multiplex PCR; TCRdb keeps in-frame clones, though not all of them. Of roughly 100,000 clones detected, over 85% appear once; the ten largest clones hold around 1%. For this clone: Its matching antigen is unknown.

V was trimmed by 4 bases and J by 12 bases, leaving 15 bases between them. The V gene's germline CDR1 is LNHDA and CDR2 SQIVND (reference sequence). This CDR3 comprises 13 residues. This sequence originates from a human donor who received an intestinal transplant. The chain joins TRBV19 to TRBJ1-4; tentative D call: TRBD1 (6 bases). The sample here was unstimulated CD8+ T cells sorted from spleen or lymph node cells, taken before intestinal transplant. The CDR3 sequence: CASSRAAGDELFF. The CDR3 bases are TGTGCCAGTAGTAGGGCGGCAGGGGATGAACTGTTTTTT.